This T cell receptor beta chain was sequenced in a study of identifying expanded T cells in peripheral blood. Overall study findings and caveats: Over approximately two and four weeks, about 15 and 19 clones changed, versus roughly 1.1 between replicates.

Assay used: immunoSEQ multiplex PCR; TCRdb lists only in-frame clones, some missing. Of 50,000 to 70,000 clones listed, around 87% were seen once; the top ten hold approximately 4.7%. There are 17 residues in the CDR3. The V gene's germline CDR1 is SGHAT and CDR2 FQDESV (reference sequence). V gave up 2 bases and J gave up 1 base, with 18 bases separating them. Comments on this clone: The antigen is undetermined.

V is TRBV11-1 and J is TRBJ2-7; D is uncertain. This receptor was taken from a person aged 18 to 70 in good health. Sequenced: blood. CDR3 in amino acids: CASSLFVRSSGSYEQYF. The CDR3 DNA is TGTGCCAGCAGCTTATTCGTTCGTAGCTCAGGATCCTACGAGCAGTACTTC.